The rows below give T cell receptor beta chains drawn from one sample of a study of shared clonotypes between healthy human individuals. Only in-frame clones appear in the TCRdb table, and some are missing; sequencing was by immunoSEQ multiplex PCR. The table has roughly 490,000 clones, 65% to 80% seen once. The sample comprised PBMCs. The receptor set was obtained from a woman in her thirties or forties in good health. Some clones in this sample may be carry-over from other donors' samples. Each CDR3 is given with its conserved first and last residue. Fields, in order: D gene, J gene, V gene, clone size, CDR3 DNA, CDR3 protein. A D gene is named only where the DNA matches it firmly. Some rows have no size entry. The others give once, few or many, or a class for an expanded clone.

- TRBJ2-7 TRBV7-8 - TGTGCCAGCAGCCACCGGGACGGCTACGAGCAGTACTTC CASSHRDGYEQYF
- TRBJ2-7 TRBV11-2 few TGCGCCAGCAGCCAGGGATTATCGGGACTCCGGGCCGAGCAGTACTTC CASSQGLSGLRAEQYF
TRBD2 TRBJ2-1 TRBV5-6 - TGTGCCAGCAGCAGTTGGCCGGGGGGCAATGAGCAGTTCTTC CASSSWPGGNEQFF
TRBD2 TRBJ2-3 TRBV5-4 - TGTGCCAGCAGCTTGGTGGCGGGAGGAGGTGTAGATACGCAGTATTTT CASSLVAGGGVDTQYF
- TRBJ1-5 TRBV30 - TGTGCCTGGAGCAAGGGAGGGCAGCCCCCGCATTTT CAWSKGGQPPHF
TRBD2 TRBJ2-3 TRBV5-4 - TGTGCCAGCAGCTGGGGACTAGCCAGCACAGATACGCAGTATTTT CASSWGLASTDTQYF
- TRBJ1-5 TRBV30 - TGTGCCTGGAGCCCTTCACGGTATCAGCCCCAGCATTTT CAWSPSRYQPQHF
- TRBJ2-7 TRBV7-9 - TGTGCCAGCAGCCCAGGGGGGGGTTGGTCCTACGAGCAGTACTTC CASSPGGGWSYEQYF
TRBD2 TRBJ2-2 TRBV6-1 few TGTGCCAGCAGAGGCGGGGGGCCGGACACCGGGGAGCTGTTTTTT CASRGGGPDTGELFF
- TRBJ1-2 TRBV7-9 - TGTGCCAGCAGTTTATCCGGGACGGAAGTCTATGGCTACACCTTC CASSLSGTEVYGYTF
- TRBJ2-7 TRBV7-2 - TGTGCCAGCAGCTTGGTGGCGACTCTCTACGAGCAGTACTTC CASSLVATLYEQYF
- TRBJ2-7 TRBV29-1 - TGCAGCGTTGAAGGTGACAGGCGGGAAAGGTCCTACGAGCAGTACTTC CSVEGDRRERSYEQYF
- TRBJ2-3 TRBV19 once TGTGCCAGTAGCCCGTTAGGGGGCACAGATACGCAGTATTTT CASSPLGGTDTQYF
TRBD2 TRBJ2-5 TRBV11-2 - TGTGCCAGCAGCCCGAGGGACGGGGGGGAGACCCAGTACTTC CASSPRDGGETQYF
- TRBJ1-2 TRBV19 once TGTGCCAGTAGTTGGCTGGAGAACTATGGCTACACCTTC CASSWLENYGYTF
- TRBJ1-5 TRBV5-6 - TGTGCCAGCAGTTTGGCCACTCTGGGCGATCAGCCCCAGCATTTT CASSLATLGDQPQHF
TRBD1 TRBJ1-4 TRBV5-1 many TGCGCCAGCAGCTCGACAGGGGAAAAACTGTTTTTT CASSSTGEKLFF
TRBD1 TRBJ1-5 TRBV4-1 - TGCGCCAGCAGCCAAGGACAGGGTGGAAATCAGCCCCAGCATTTT CASSQGQGGNQPQHF
- TRBJ2-1 TRBV7-9 - TGTGCCAGCAGCTTAGCTTTCGGCTTCAATGAGCAGTTCTTC CASSLAFGFNEQFF
- TRBJ2-3 TRBV19 - TGTGCCAGTAGTATACAGGGGAGAGGCGTCCTCGGCACAGATACGCAGTATTTT CASSIQGRGVLGTDTQYF